Sequencing of this TCR beta chain was carried out in a study of cytomegalovirus exposure and HLA in healthy donors. The PCR had 60 Vbeta and 13 Jbeta primers. TCRdb's copy holds only in-frame clones and misses some; the assay was immunoSEQ multiplex PCR. The table has about 110,000 clones, around 84% seen once. Overall study results and limits: In vitro experiments confirmed that a few CMV-associated chains were specific for CMV antigens. The presence/absence work took it that sequencing depth was about the same across donors.

Remarks on this clone: Its antigen is unknown.

CDR3 length equals 17 residues. Trimming took off 6 bases at V and 3 bases at J, with 24 bases between the two ends. From germline, CDR1 is MDHEN and CDR2 SYDVKM. The rearrangement uses TRBV28 and TRBJ2-7, with D possibly TRBD2 on 6 matching bases. The receptor comes from a woman aged 25 to 39 in good health and CMV-seronegative. The sequencing input was PBMCs. The CDR3 spells CASSRPPGDRRNYEQYF. The DNA for the CDR3 is TGTGCCAGCAGCCGACCCCCGGGGGACCGAAGGAACTACGAGCAGTACTTC.